This record concerns one TCR beta chain sequence. Clones were read by immunoSEQ multiplex PCR, and TCRdb kept only the in-frame ones, dropping some. The sample yields 97,000 or so clones, approximately 85% seen once. This CDR3 region has 16 residues. V lost 1 base to trimming and J lost 8 bases; unmatched junction nucleotides: 7. Germline V gene sequence: CDR1 LGHNA, CDR2 YSLEER. The entry originates in a study of blood T cell repertoires in COVID-19. This clonotype originated in a middle-aged man with active or convalescent COVID-19. The chain joins TRBV4-3 to TRBJ2-3; 12 bases line up with TRBD2. The specimen was peripheral blood. The CDR3 region is CASSQASGGAEGTQYF. The DNA of the CDR3 is TGCGCCAGCAGCCAAGCTAGCGGGGGGGCTGAAGGTACGCAGTATTTT.